The next 30 T cell receptor beta chains were all read from a single sample in a study of blood T cell repertoires in COVID-19. Produced via immunoSEQ multiplex PCR; TCRdb's table is partial and in-frame only. The data show 200,000 or so clones, 83% seen once. The sequenced sample consisted of peripheral blood. The receptors stem from a woman in her thirties or forties with acute or convalescent COVID-19.

As to this clone: This specimen includes other DNA sequences encoding the same CDR3. The genes are TRBV19 and TRBJ2-1; 11 nucleotides agree with TRBD2. V shed 3 bases and J 6 bases; nucleotides not matched to a gene: 1. The germline V gene encodes CDR1 LNHDA and CDR2 SQIVND (reference sequence). The CDR3 has 14 amino acids. The CDR3 spells CASSILAGGNEQFF. CDR3 nucleotide sequence: TGTGCCAGTAGTATCCTAGCGGGGGGCAATGAGCAGTTCTTC.

The genes are TRBV28 and TRBJ1-4; D is possibly TRBD1 (5 bases). The CDR3 totals 14 residues. Germline V gene lookup returns CDR1 MDHEN and CDR2 SYDVKM. The ends were cut back, 7 bases at V and 0 bases at J, with 9 bases in the middle. The CDR3 bases are TGTGCCAGCACCGACAGTCCAACTAATGAAAAACTGTTTTTT. It is translated as CASTDSPTNEKLFF.

V usage is TRBV2 and J usage is TRBJ2-2; tentatively, D is TRBD1 (5 bases). This CDR3 is 13 amino acids long. Trimming cost V 7 bases and J 1 base, with 7 bases left between them. Germline assignment: CDR1 SNHLY and CDR2 FYNNEI. Written as DNA, the CDR3 is TGTGCCAGCAAGGGGCTGAACACCGGGGAGCTGTTTTTT. Protein product: CASKGLNTGELFF.

This chain uses TRBV5-4 with TRBJ2-7; 8 nucleotides align to TRBD1. From germline, CDR1 is SGHNT and CDR2 YYREEE (reference sequence). The CDR3 sequence is 17 residues long. Germline trimming cut 4 bases from V and 5 bases from J; bases unmatched to any gene: 17. Here the CDR3 DNA reads TGTGCCAGCAGCCTTGGACAGGGAATTATATACCGAGACGAGCAGTACTTC. Translated: CASSLGQGIIYRDEQYF. Full variable domain (outside the CDR3, taken from reference TRBV5-4 and TRBJ2-7): ETGVTQSPTHLIKTRGQQVTLRCSSQSGHNTVSWYQQALGQGPQFIFQYYREEENGRGNFPPRFSGLQFPNYSSELNVNALELDDSALYLCASSLGQGIIYRDEQYFGPGTRLTVT.

The chain employs TRBV2 and TRBJ1-4; D is perhaps TRBD1 (5 bases). In germline, CDR1 is SNHLY, CDR2 FYNNEI. Trimming cost V 5 bases and J 8 bases, with 21 bases left between them. There are 16 residues in the CDR3. The CDR3 region has the DNA TGTGCCAGCAGTCTCGCCGTAGGTGGGGCGGGGGAAAAACTGTTTTTT. This translates into CASSLAVGGAGEKLFF.

This clone was detected once. The DNA for the CDR3 is TGTGCCAGCAGGTCCGGGACAGGAGGGTTCGGGTTCTTC. This translates into CASRSGTGGFGFF. The J gene is TRBJ2-1, the V gene TRBV2; 8 nucleotides line up with TRBD1. Per germline, CDR1 SNHLY and CDR2 FYNNEI. After removal of 6 bases from V and 15 bases from J, the junction contained 13 bases not matched to a gene. CDR3 size: 13 residues.

J is TRBJ2-7 and V is TRBV7-9; D ambiguous. CDR1 and CDR2 from the germline V gene are SEHNR and FQNEAQ (reference sequence). The CDR3 is 12 residues long. V lost 0 bases and J 8 bases, leaving 8 bases between the germline ends. The CDR3 is CASSLATPQQYF. The CDR3 region has the DNA TGTGCCAGCAGCTTAGCGACACCACAGCAGTACTTC.

V is TRBV7-2 and J is TRBJ2-7; 7 nucleotides line up with TRBD2. Germline V lookup: CDR1 SGHTA, CDR2 FQGNSA. The CDR3 runs 16 residues. V lost 1 base and J lost 2; bases outside the gene matches: 8. The CDR3 DNA follows: TGTGCCAGCAGCTTAGTGGGGAGGGGCCCCCCCTACGAGCAGTACTTC. Its translation: CASSLVGRGPPYEQYF.

This clone was seen a few times. This chain connects TRBV5-1 to TRBJ2-1, with 11 bases fitting TRBD2. V lost 4 bases to trimming and J lost 3 bases; unmatched junction nucleotides: 3. This CDR3 region has 15 residues. The germline gives CDR1 SGHRS, CDR2 YFSETQ. CDR3 sequence (DNA): TGCGCCAGCAGCCCAGGACTAGCGGGCTACAATGAGCAGTTCTTC. Protein: CASSPGLAGYNEQFF. The full variable domain, completed using reference TRBV5-1 and TRBJ2-1, is KAGVTQTPRYLIKTRGQQVTLSCSPISGHRSVSWYQQTPGQGLQFLFEYFSETQRNKGNFPGRFSGRQFSNSRSEMNVSTLELGDSALYLCASSPGLAGYNEQFFGPGTRLTVL.

The rearrangement uses TRBV5-1 and TRBJ2-3, with D perhaps matching TRBD2 (6 bases). This CDR3 has 13 residues. V dropped 3 bases and J dropped 6 bases, with 11 bases sitting between them. The germline CDR1 and CDR2 sequences are SGHRS and YFSETQ. The CDR3 DNA reads TGCGCCAGCAGCTCCCAAGCGGGCGATACGCAGTATTTT. The encoded protein is CASSSQAGDTQYF.

The rearrangement links TRBV18 to TRBJ2-3; TRBD1 might be the D (5 bases). This CDR3 has 15 residues. The germline V and J ends were trimmed by 0 bases and 4 bases, with 11 bases remaining between them. Germline V gene lookup returns CDR1 KGHSH and CDR2 LQKENI. The CDR3, as DNA: TGTGCCAGCTCACCACCTTCTCAGGGTTCAGATACGCAGTATTTT. Amino acid sequence: CASSPPSQGSDTQYF.

V is TRBV6-4 and J is TRBJ2-2, with 11 bases aligning to TRBD1. With V trimmed by 8 bases and J by 3 bases, 2 bases remained unmatched. The CDR3 spans 14 residues. Germline CDR1 is MRHNA and CDR2 is SNTAGT. The CDR3 protein is CASQGQGDTGELFF. The CDR3 coding sequence is TGTGCCAGCCAGGGACAGGGGGACACCGGGGAGCTGTTTTTT.

This chain connects TRBV7-9 to TRBJ2-1; 7 bases match TRBD2. Looked up from germline, CDR1 is SEHNR and CDR2 is FQNEAQ (reference sequence). The CDR3 has 16 amino acids. Losses at the gene ends were 5 bases for V and 5 bases for J; bases not matched to a gene: 12. The CDR3 DNA is TGTGCCAGCAGCCTATTGGCGGGAGAAGGGGACAATGAGCAGTTCTTC. Its protein is CASSLLAGEGDNEQFF.

CDR3 residues: CASSSGSRSVGEQYF. The DNA of the CDR3 is TGCGCCAGCAGCTCGGGGTCCAGGTCCGTCGGCGAGCAGTACTTC. The chain uses TRBV5-1 and TRBJ2-7, with a tentative D call TRBD2 (5 bases). This CDR3 region has 15 residues. The ends were cut back, 3 bases at V and 6 bases at J, with 19 bases in the middle. CDR1 and CDR2 from the germline V gene are SGHRS and YFSETQ. Full variable domain (remainder filled in from reference TRBV5-1 and TRBJ2-7): KAGVTQTPRYLIKTRGQQVTLSCSPISGHRSVSWYQQTPGQGLQFLFEYFSETQRNKGNFPGRFSGRQFSNSRSEMNVSTLELGDSALYLCASSSGSRSVGEQYFGPGTRLTVT.

The chain links TRBV19 to TRBJ1-5; a possible D gene is TRBD1 (6 bases). The germline V gene has CDR1 LNHDA and CDR2 SQIVND (reference sequence). This CDR3 spans 18 amino acids. The ends were cut back, 0 bases at V and 7 bases at J, with 22 bases in the middle. Written as DNA, the CDR3 is TGTGCCAGTAGTATAGATGGTGGTTGGGCAGGGGTCATACAGCCCCAGCATTTT. Translating gives CASSIDGGWAGVIQPQHF.

The J gene is TRBJ1-6, the V gene TRBV5-1, with TRBD1 matching 7 bases. Germline V gene sequence: CDR1 SGHRS, CDR2 YFSETQ. The length of the CDR3 is 14 residues. V was clipped by 2 bases and J by 7 bases; unmatched bases: 3. The CDR3 DNA reads as TGCGCCAGCAGCTTCTCACAGGGGAATTCACCCCTCCACTTT. Its protein is CASSFSQGNSPLHF.

The chain is built from TRBV28 and TRBJ1-1; maybe TRBD1 (6 bases). This CDR3 is built from 14 residues. The ends were cut back, 5 bases at V and 3 bases at J, with 13 bases in the middle. Germline lookup yields CDR1 MDHEN and CDR2 SYDVKM. The CDR3 here is CASSSTGQDTEAFF. For the CDR3, the DNA is TGTGCCAGCAGTAGTACAGGGCAAGACACTGAAGCTTTCTTT.

The J gene is TRBJ1-3, the V gene TRBV3-1 (or the pseudogene TRBV3-2); 7 bases agree with TRBD1. The CDR3 has 17 residues. Losses at the gene ends were 1 base for V and 4 bases for J; bases not matched to a gene: 10. Germline V lookup: CDR1 LGHDT, CDR2 YNNKEL (reference sequence). The CDR3 region is CASSQALRGHGGNTIYF. CDR3 nucleotides: TGTGCCAGCAGCCAAGCCCTTAGGGGGCACGGAGGAAACACCATATATTTT.

This chain joins TRBV2 and TRBJ2-7; tentatively, D is TRBD2 (7 bases). Deletions cut 6 bases from V and 4 bases from J, with 10 bases between. The CDR3 is 12 residues long. The germline V gene has CDR1 SNHLY and CDR2 FYNNEI. CDR3 in DNA: TGTGCCAGCAGGGGGGGGCTTTACGAGCAGTACTTC. Its protein is CASRGGLYEQYF.

The chain employs TRBV18 and TRBJ2-2, with 7 nucleotides matching TRBD1. This CDR3 is built from 17 residues. V was clipped by 2 bases and J by 2 bases; unmatched bases: 8. Per the germline V gene, CDR1 is KGHSH and CDR2 is LQKENI. The CDR3 loop reads CASSPTKGQRNTGELFF. DNA of the CDR3: TGTGCCAGCTCACCAACAAAGGGACAGAGAAACACCGGGGAGCTGTTTTTT.

This sequence joins TRBV7-2 and TRBJ2-7; 8 bases align to TRBD2. Germline trimming cut 0 bases from V and 3 bases from J; bases unmatched to any gene: 7. This CDR3 has 16 residues. Per germline, CDR1 SGHTA and CDR2 FQGNSA. The CDR3 spells CASSLASQRGNYEQYF. The CDR3 nucleotides are TGTGCCAGCAGCTTAGCATCCCAGCGGGGGAACTACGAGCAGTACTTC.

The chain couples TRBV6-5 to TRBJ1-3, with 8 bases matching TRBD1. The germline V gene encodes CDR1 MNHEY and CDR2 SVGAGI. V trimming: 2 bases; J trimming: 5 bases; junction bases outside the gene matches: 2. This CDR3 region has 14 residues. The CDR3 region is CASSYRDRRNTIYF. The CDR3 nucleotides are TGTGCCAGCAGTTACCGGGACAGGCGAAACACCATATATTTT.

This clone has a single count. This specimen includes other DNA sequences encoding the same CDR3. The chain has TRBV6-5 and TRBJ2-3, with D possibly being TRBD1 (6 bases). The CDR3 spans 15 residues. Germline V gene lookup returns CDR1 MNHEY and CDR2 SVGAGI. Trimming removed 2 bases at V and 0 bases at J, with 9 bases between. The CDR3 region has the DNA TGTGCCAGCAGTTACGGAGACAGGAGCACAGATACGCAGTATTTT. Translating gives CASSYGDRSTDTQYF.

This chain uses TRBV20-1 with TRBJ2-2; 14 bases are shared with TRBD2. Germline V gene lookup returns CDR1 DFQATT and CDR2 SNEGSKA (reference sequence). The trim removed 3 bases at V and 6 bases at J, leaving 9 bases unmatched. This CDR3 comprises 17 residues. This CDR3 is CSASVTSGGEWAGELFF. The CDR3 bases are TGCAGTGCTAGTGTGACTAGCGGGGGGGAGTGGGCCGGGGAGCTGTTTTTT.

CDR3 loop: CASTTGPGQPQHF. The DNA of the CDR3 is TGTGCCAGTACGACAGGGCCAGGACAGCCCCAGCATTTT. The chain has TRBV12-3 or TRBV12-4 and TRBJ1-5, with 7 bases aligning to TRBD1. There are 13 residues in the CDR3. The trim removed 9 bases at V and 7 bases at J, leaving 9 bases unmatched.

This clone was counted between two and nine times. The chain carries TRBV3-1 (or the pseudogene TRBV3-2) and TRBJ1-1; 10 positions match TRBD1. The junction had 2 bases not matched to a gene; V was cut back by 0 bases and J by 4 bases. CDR1 is LGHDT, CDR2 YNNKEL, per germline (reference sequence). This CDR3 comprises 15 residues. The chain's CDR3 is CASSQERTGGTEAFF. DNA for the CDR3: TGTGCCAGCAGCCAAGAAAGGACAGGGGGCACTGAAGCTTTCTTT.

The chain recombines TRBV5-4 with TRBJ2-2; 9 positions match TRBD2. The CDR3 length is 17 residues. Unmatched junction bases numbered 8, after V lost 1 base and J lost 4 bases. Germline CDR1 reads SGHNT; CDR2 reads YYREEE (reference sequence). CDR3 coding DNA: TGTGCCAGCAGCTTGTCCGGCGGGAGGGCGATCACCGGGGAGCTGTTTTTT. It encodes CASSLSGGRAITGELFF.

Points on this clone: The same CDR3 arises from other DNA sequences in this sample as well. The chain has TRBV19 and TRBJ2-5, with D maybe TRBD1 (5 bases). The CDR3 covers 12 residues. The germline V and J ends were trimmed by 8 bases and 5 bases, with 12 bases remaining between them. Germline CDR1 and CDR2: LNHDA and SQIVND (reference sequence). CDR3 sequence: CASRQGKETQYF. CDR3 bases: TGTGCCAGTCGGCAGGGTAAGGAGACCCAGTACTTC.

The J gene is TRBJ1-2, the V gene TRBV18, with D unresolved. Looked up from germline, CDR1 is KGHSH and CDR2 is LQKENI. V lost 3 bases and J 6 bases, leaving 20 bases between the germline ends. The CDR3 covers 16 residues. CDR3: CASSPSYGYSSNGYTF. The CDR3 nucleotides are TGTGCCAGCTCACCCTCTTATGGATACAGTTCGAATGGCTACACCTTC.

This clone was counted only a few times. V gene TRBV11-2 combines with J gene TRBJ2-3; 12 bases fit TRBD2. The V gene's germline CDR1 is SGHAT and CDR2 FQNNGV. With 6 bases clipped from V and 2 bases from J, the junction kept 12 bases outside the gene matches. This CDR3 region has 18 residues. The CDR3 DNA reads as TGTGCCAGCAGGAAACGGAAGACTAGCGGGAGTCACACAGATACGCAGTATTTT. This translates into CASRKRKTSGSHTDTQYF.